These 22 T cell receptor beta chains were all obtained from the same sample, sequenced in a study of T cell repertoires in cytomegalovirus infection. A single record per CDR3 protein comes from TCRdb applying MiXCR to the reads. The sample lists roughly 310,000 distinct CDR3 sequences; roughly 15% were seen once. What was sequenced was PBMCs. The receptors come from a human donor in good health (CMV status not recorded). Some clones in this sample may be carry-over from other donors' samples.

This clonotype was counted a few times. V usage is TRBV10-3 and J usage is TRBJ2-7; 8 bases match TRBD1. Germline-derived CDR1 and CDR2 are ENHRY and SYGVKD. The CDR3 is made up of 14 amino acids. V trimming: 6 bases; J trimming: 3 bases; junction bases outside the gene matches: 7. The CDR3 DNA follows: TGTGCCATCAGAACAGGGGGTTTCTACTACGAGCAGTACTTC. This gives the protein CAIRTGGFYYEQYF.

This clonotype occurred a few times. The chain joins TRBV5-4 to TRBJ2-5; TRBD2 is a possible D gene (6 bases). Germline CDR1 SGHNT, CDR2 YYREEE (reference sequence). Trimming pared 1 base from V and 5 bases from J, leaving 9 bases between. This CDR3 has 13 amino acids. The CDR3 nucleotides read TGTGCCAGCAGCTTGCCGGGGGTGGAGACCCAGTACTTC. As protein: CASSLPGVETQYF.

This clonotype was found a few times. This rearrangement joins TRBV7-9 to TRBJ2-5; TRBD2 agrees at 8 bases. CDR3 length: 14 residues. The germline V gene has CDR1 SEHNR and CDR2 FQNEAQ (reference sequence). Unmatched junction bases numbered 6, after V lost 4 bases and J lost 5 bases. CDR3 sequence reads: CASSSTSAGETQYF. DNA of the CDR3: TGTGCCAGCAGCTCGACTAGCGCGGGCGAGACCCAGTACTTC.

The chain links TRBV11-2 to TRBJ2-5; 10 bases are a match to TRBD2. The CDR3 spans 17 residues. CDR1 is SGHAT and CDR2 is FQNNGV in the germline V gene. Trimming removed 0 bases from V and 5 bases from J; junction bases left unmatched: 9. CDR3 bases: TGTGCCAGCAGCTTAGATGGGTTGGGGACTAGCGCTGAGACCCAGTACTTC. Translation: CASSLDGLGTSAETQYF.

Remarks on this clonotype: One junction end does not reproduce the germline sequence, and a read error may be involved. The rearrangement joins TRBV7-7 to TRBJ2-3; TRBD2 matches 8 bases. Germline V gives CDR1 SSHAT, CDR2 FNYEAQ (reference sequence). The CDR3 runs 15 residues. CDR3 DNA: TGTGCTAGCAGCTTAGACGGGGGGGCCATAGATACGCAGTATTTT. Translation: CASSLDGGAIDTQYF. The variable domain in full, with the rest retrieved from reference TRBV7-7 and TRBJ2-3, is GAGVSQSPRYKVTKRGQDVTLRCDPISSHATLYWYQQALGQGPEFLTYFNYEAQPDKSGLPSDRFSAERPEGSISTLTIQRTEQRDSAMYRCASSLDGGAIDTQYFGPGTRLTVL.

The sample holds many counts of this clonotype. This rearrangement joins TRBV12-3 or TRBV12-4 to TRBJ1-5; D remains unclear. Trimming left V 4 bases short and J 0 bases short, with 7 bases between. The CDR3 extends over 14 amino acids. The chain's CDR3 is CASSSANSNQPQHF. The CDR3, as DNA: TGTGCCAGCAGTTCGGCAAATAGCAATCAGCCCCAGCATTTT.

In this sample, this clonotype turned up a few times. V usage is TRBV5-4 and J usage is TRBJ2-1; no clear D. The germline gives CDR1 SGHNT, CDR2 YYREEE (reference sequence). The ends were cut back, 4 bases at V and 5 bases at J, with 16 bases in the middle. The CDR3 consists of 15 residues. CDR3 bases: TGTGCCAGCAGCCTAAAATCGTTCCCTCACAATGAGCAGTTCTTC. It encodes CASSLKSFPHNEQFF.

This clonotype was counted a few times. The chain recombines TRBV7-3 with TRBJ2-1, with 7 bases that match TRBD1. The CDR3 extends over 13 amino acids. After removal of 5 bases from V and 8 bases from J, the junction contained 6 bases not matched to a gene. The germline CDR1 and CDR2 sequences are SGHTA and FQGTGA. CDR3 sequence reads: CASSAQTGDEQFF. CDR3 nucleotide sequence: TGTGCCAGCAGCGCACAAACAGGGGATGAGCAGTTCTTC.

V gene TRBV2 combines with J gene TRBJ1-5; 7 nucleotides match TRBD1. The CDR3 has 15 amino acids. V dropped 8 bases and J dropped 6; count of bases not matched to a gene: 13. Looked up from germline, CDR1 is SNHLY and CDR2 is FYNNEI. Written as DNA, the CDR3 is TGTGCCAGCGTAGAGGGGGCCTTGAGTACTCAGCCCCAGCATTTT. Its translation is CASVEGALSTQPQHF.

This clonotype has just a few counts. The rearrangement joins TRBV13 to TRBJ2-1; a weak D match, TRBD1 (6 bases). The CDR3 length is 16 residues. CDR1 and CDR2 from the germline V gene are PRHDT and FYEKMQ (reference sequence). Trimming took off 4 bases at V and 7 bases at J, with 20 bases between the two ends. The DNA for the CDR3 is TGTGCCAGCAGCTCTCGACAGGCCCCCGCGTGGAATGAGCAGTTCTTC. This encodes CASSSRQAPAWNEQFF.

This clonotype was observed at least ten times. This chain links TRBV7-2 with TRBJ1-1, with D maybe TRBD1 (5 bases). The V end lost 3 bases, the J end lost 1 base, and 9 bases lay between the germline ends. Germline V gene lookup returns CDR1 SGHTA and CDR2 FQGNSA. CDR3 length equals 14 residues. The chain's CDR3 is CASSFAGQNTEAFF. CDR3 sequence (DNA): TGTGCCAGCAGCTTCGCCGGACAGAACACTGAAGCTTTCTTT.

This clonotype was counted ten times or more. This chain joins TRBV12-3 or TRBV12-4 and TRBJ2-7; 10 nucleotides align to TRBD2. The V and J ends lost 5 bases and 2 bases, in that order; junction bases with no gene match: 6. The CDR3 consists of 15 residues. The DNA for the CDR3 is TGTGCCAGCAGTGGGCCTAGCGGGGGAGCCTACGAGCAGTACTTC. Its protein is CASSGPSGGAYEQYF.

This clonotype has ten or more counts. The chain recombines TRBV4-1 with TRBJ1-1; D gene ambiguous. V lost 3 bases and J 0 bases, leaving 14 bases between the germline ends. The germline gives CDR1 MGHRA, CDR2 YSYEKL. This CDR3 comprises 16 residues. The CDR3 nucleotides read TGCGCCAGCAGCCAGGGGAAACAGAGGATGAACACTGAAGCTTTCTTT. It codes for CASSQGKQRMNTEAFF.

This clonotype appeared many times. The chain has TRBV7-2 and TRBJ2-5, with 10 bases lining up with TRBD1. The junction had 9 bases not matched to a gene; V was cut back by 1 base and J by 7 bases. This CDR3 is built from 16 residues. Germline CDR1 reads SGHTA; CDR2 reads FQGNSA. Here the CDR3 reads CASSLGDRGFKGTQYF. In nucleotides, the CDR3 is TGTGCCAGCAGCTTAGGGGACAGGGGTTTTAAGGGGACCCAGTACTTC.

This clonotype was recorded many times. V and J are TRBV7-2 and TRBJ2-7; D unclear. CDR3 size: 15 residues. Trimming shortened V by 3 bases and J by 7 bases, and 19 bases separated the two germline ends. CDR1 is SGHTA, CDR2 FQGNSA, per germline. CDR3 in amino acids: CASSFGGMMAREQYF. In nucleotides, the CDR3 is TGTGCCAGCAGCTTCGGTGGGATGATGGCTCGAGAGCAGTACTTC.

V gene TRBV20-1 combines with J gene TRBJ1-2; the match to TRBD1 covers 11 bases. Per germline, CDR1 DFQATT and CDR2 SNEGSKA (reference sequence). The CDR3 covers 12 residues. Trimming cost V 5 bases and J 6 bases; bases outside gene matches: 2. CDR3 protein: CSAPDRGHGYTF. CDR3 bases: TGCAGTGCTCCGGACAGGGGGCATGGCTACACCTTC.

There are many counts of this clonotype. The genes are TRBV28 and TRBJ2-7; 7 bases agree with TRBD1. Looked up from germline, CDR1 is MDHEN and CDR2 is SYDVKM. V lost 6 bases, J lost 2 bases, and 13 bases stayed unmatched. The CDR3 runs 16 residues. In nucleotides, the CDR3 is TGTGCCAGCAGAGGACCACAGGGGAACTCCGCCTACGAGCAGTACTTC. This sequence encodes CASRGPQGNSAYEQYF.

This clonotype was counted only a few times. V usage is TRBV19 and J usage is TRBJ2-7; perhaps D is TRBD1 or TRBD2 (5 bases each). Trimming pared 4 bases from V and 7 bases from J, leaving 14 bases between. CDR1 LNHDA and CDR2 SQIVND come from the germline V gene (reference sequence). CDR3 length: 13 amino acids. The CDR3 region is CASSTGTAWEQYF. CDR3 sequence (DNA): TGTGCCAGTAGTACAGGGACGGCGTGGGAGCAGTACTTC.

This clonotype was recorded at least ten times. The J gene is TRBJ2-5, the V gene TRBV7-2, with TRBD2 as a possible D gene (6 bases). The germline V and J ends were trimmed by 4 bases and 5 bases, with 17 bases remaining between them. The CDR3 totals 15 residues. CDR1 SGHTA and CDR2 FQGNSA come from the germline V gene. This chain's CDR3 is CASSYERRVKETQYF. CDR3 in DNA: TGTGCCAGCAGCTATGAGAGGAGGGTCAAGGAGACCCAGTACTTC. The variable domain in full, completed from reference TRBV7-2 and TRBJ2-5, reads GAGVSQSPSNKVTEKGKDVELRCDPISGHTALYWYRQSLGQGLEFLIYFQGNSAPDKSGLPSDRFSAERTGGSVSTLTIQRTQQEDSAVYLCASSYERRVKETQYFGPGTRLLVL.

This clonotype has just a few counts. V is TRBV5-4 and J is TRBJ2-1; 14 nucleotides agree with TRBD2. With 4 bases clipped from V and 1 base from J, the junction kept 7 bases outside the gene matches. CDR3 length: 18 amino acids. Germline CDR1 SGHNT, CDR2 YYREEE (reference sequence). The CDR3 nucleotides are TGTGCCAGCAGCGGACTAGCGGGGGGTAAAAGTTCCTACAATGAGCAGTTCTTC. This translates into CASSGLAGGKSSYNEQFF.

The chain carries TRBV2 and TRBJ2-7, with D unclear. The CDR3 consists of 17 residues. Germline assignment: CDR1 SNHLY and CDR2 FYNNEI. V lost 3 bases to trimming and J lost 1 base, with 19 bases between them. The CDR3 coding sequence is TGTGCCAGCAGTGACCTCTCGAGTACCCCAAGATCCTACGAGCAGTACTTC. As protein: CASSDLSSTPRSYEQYF.

This clonotype has only a few counts. The chain is built from TRBV27 and TRBJ2-5, with TRBD1 matching 11 bases. The junction had 7 bases not matched to a gene; V was cut back by 6 bases and J by 4 bases. The CDR3 spans 15 residues. CDR1 and CDR2 (germline): MNHEY, SMNVEV (reference sequence). CDR3 bases: TGTGCCAGCAGCCCGGGACAGGGGGGAGGAGAGACCCAGTACTTC. It encodes CASSPGQGGGETQYF.